What follows describes a single TCR beta chain. This specimen comes from a study of graft-versus-host responses after intestinal transplantation. Study details: Among the recipients, transplants were multivisceral, liver-intestinal, or isolated intestinal. The recipients all started with anti-thymocyte globulin induction and then took tacrolimus and steroids for around three years.

TCRdb's copy holds only in-frame clones and misses some; the assay was immunoSEQ multiplex PCR. The sample consists of tens of thousands of clones, about 90% of them appearing once. The V gene lost 8 bases and the J gene lost 7 bases, with 12 bases spanning the gap. The CDR3 consists of 11 residues. Germline values: CDR1 MNHNY, CDR2 SVGAGI (reference sequence). The sample here was PBMCs, taken nearly 670 days after intestinal transplant. This TCR was sampled from a human patient who received an intestinal transplant, so some T cells may come from the graft donor. The rearrangement uses TRBV6-6 and TRBJ2-7; D remains ambiguous. The CDR3 loop reads CASSGQGEQYF. CDR3 coding DNA: TGTGCCAGCTCAGGTCAAGGAGAGCAGTACTTC.